Listed here is a single T cell receptor beta chain. Repertoires were generated with immunoSEQ multiplex PCR, while TCRdb's copy carries only in-frame clones and drops some. The data contain 15,000 to 20,000 clones, roughly 87% of them singletons. The data were obtained in a study of T cell changes during pregnancy in multiple sclerosis. The CDR3 has 16 amino acids. The V end was cut by 0 bases, the J end by 2 bases, with 12 bases between. CDR1 MGHRA and CDR2 YSYEKL come from the germline V gene. The V and J genes are TRBV4-1 and TRBJ2-3; no definite D call. This clonotype was sampled from a female donor in good health, enrolled as a control in a pregnancy study. This specimen was CD8+ T cells from peripheral blood mononuclear cells, taken after pregnancy. CDR3 nucleotide sequence: TGCGCCAGCAGCCAAGAACCAGCGCCTTACACAGATACGCAGTATTTT. This gives the protein CASSQEPAPYTDTQYF.